The 29 T cell receptor beta chains reported below all come from one sample, sequenced in a study of cytomegalovirus exposure and HLA in healthy donors. The PCR used 60 Vbeta and 13 Jbeta primers. Repertoires were generated with immunoSEQ multiplex PCR, while TCRdb's copy carries only in-frame clones and drops some. The repertoire holds around 210,000 clones, 70% to 90% seen once, with 0.24% in the top ten. What was sequenced was PBMCs. The receptors come from a girl aged 2 to 10 in good health and CMV-seronegative.

V gene TRBV30 combines with J gene TRBJ1-2; D is undetermined. This CDR3 is 14 amino acids long. Trimming removed 0 bases at V and 5 bases at J, with 13 bases between. Germline V CDR1 and CDR2: GTSNPN, SVGIG (reference sequence). DNA of the CDR3: TGTGCCTGGAGTGTAGCGGTTACCCTTTATGGCTACACCTTC. Amino acids: CAWSVAVTLYGYTF.

V gene TRBV27 combines with J gene TRBJ2-1; 9 nucleotides agree with TRBD2. Per the germline V gene, CDR1 is MNHEY and CDR2 is SMNVEV (reference sequence). The CDR3 sequence is 16 residues long. V trimming: 10 bases; J trimming: 0 bases; junction bases outside the gene matches: 10. The CDR3, as DNA: TGTGCCACCAAAGGCCTTAGCGGGAGCTCCTACAATGAGCAGTTCTTC. Translation gives CATKGLSGSSYNEQFF.

V gene TRBV5-4 combines with J gene TRBJ1-2; D may be TRBD1 (6 bases). Deletions cut 4 bases from V and 8 bases from J, with 12 bases between. This CDR3 has 12 residues. Germline V gene sequence: CDR1 SGHNT, CDR2 YYREEE (reference sequence). The CDR3 region has the DNA TGTGCCAGCAGCCAGCACAGGGACGGCTACACCTTC. This encodes CASSQHRDGYTF.

The V and J genes are TRBV5-1 and TRBJ2-5; no clear D gene. CDR3 length equals 13 residues. Trimming took 4 bases from V and 1 from J, leaving 8 bases between them. The germline gives CDR1 SGHRS, CDR2 YFSETQ. The CDR3 sequence: CASSPGSQETQYF. CDR3 bases: TGCGCCAGCAGCCCCGGGTCCCAAGAGACCCAGTACTTC.

The chain couples TRBV2 to TRBJ1-5, with 7 nucleotides matching TRBD1. Per germline, CDR1 SNHLY and CDR2 FYNNEI. J gave up 9 bases and V 5 bases, and 13 bases lay outside the gene matches. The CDR3 covers 15 residues. The CDR3 is CASSSNRDSRGPQHF. For the CDR3, the DNA is TGTGCCAGCAGTTCGAACCGGGACAGCCGGGGGCCCCAGCATTTT.

The chain combines TRBV6-5 with TRBJ2-7; 9 bases match TRBD2. The CDR3 has 14 amino acids. Trimming cost V 0 bases and J 4 bases; bases outside gene matches: 1. Looked up from germline, CDR1 is MNHEY and CDR2 is SVGAGI. This chain's CDR3 is CASSYSSGRYEQYF. The CDR3 nucleotides are TGTGCCAGCAGTTACTCCAGCGGGAGGTACGAGCAGTACTTC.

There are a few counts of this clone. The gene calls are TRBV7-9 and TRBJ2-1; D unclear. Trimming removed 5 bases at V and 0 bases at J, with 5 bases between. The CDR3 runs to 13 residues. Germline V gene lookup returns CDR1 SEHNR and CDR2 FQNEAQ (reference sequence). This CDR3 reads CASSPGSYNEQFF. The CDR3 DNA is TGTGCCAGCAGCCCCGGCTCCTACAATGAGCAGTTCTTC.

The rearrangement joins TRBV5-4 to TRBJ2-3, with a possible D match to TRBD1 (5 bases). The CDR3 consists of 15 residues. Per germline, CDR1 SGHNT and CDR2 YYREEE (reference sequence). Trimming pared 7 bases from V and 3 bases from J, leaving 18 bases between. Here the CDR3 DNA reads TGTGCCAGCGGCAGGGTTACAGCCGGAACAGATACGCAGTATTTT. Its translation: CASGRVTAGTDTQYF.

The chain links TRBV11-2 to TRBJ2-1; TRBD2 matches 7 bases. The CDR3 spans 17 residues. Germline V gene sequence: CDR1 SGHAT, CDR2 FQNNGV. V was pared by 1 base and J by 4 bases, with 10 bases of the junction left unmatched. The CDR3: CASSLGFLSGKYNEQFF. The CDR3 nucleotides are TGTGCCAGCAGCTTAGGATTTCTAAGCGGGAAATACAATGAGCAGTTCTTC.

The V call is TRBV18, the J call TRBJ2-1, with 13 positions matching TRBD2. V gave up 7 bases and J gave up 0 bases; unmatched junction bases: 9. The germline V gene has CDR1 KGHSH and CDR2 LQKENI. The CDR3 has 18 amino acids. The CDR3 DNA reads as TGTGCCAGCTTGATGGGACTAGCGGGATTGGTCTCCTACAATGAGCAGTTCTTC. It specifies CASLMGLAGLVSYNEQFF.

The chain recombines TRBV28 with TRBJ2-7; 11 nucleotides align to TRBD1. Germline-derived CDR1 and CDR2 are MDHEN and SYDVKM. The V gene end was trimmed by 6 bases and the J gene end by 3 bases; junction bases not matched to a gene: 10. The CDR3 is 16 residues long. The CDR3: CASRIRTGTGGYEQYF. Written as DNA, the CDR3 is TGTGCCAGCAGGATACGGACCGGGACAGGGGGCTACGAGCAGTACTTC.

The chain recombines TRBV6-1 with TRBJ2-7; D perhaps matches TRBD2 (5 bases). Germline CDR1 reads MNHNS; CDR2 reads SASEGT. The CDR3 runs to 16 residues. Trimming cost V 2 bases and J 2 bases, with 16 bases left between them. CDR3 sequence (DNA): TGTGCCAGCAGTGAATTGGCGAGAGGGCTCACCTACGAGCAGTACTTC. It codes for CASSELARGLTYEQYF.

The rearrangement links TRBV5-6 to TRBJ1-1; 9 bases fit TRBD1. V shed 4 bases and J 5 bases; nucleotides not matched to a gene: 9. The length of the CDR3 is 15 residues. Per germline, CDR1 SGHDT and CDR2 YYEEEE. The CDR3 DNA is TGTGCCAGCAGCGCCCTGACAGGGGGACGGACTGAAGCTTTCTTT. It encodes CASSALTGGRTEAFF. Together with reference TRBV5-6 and TRBJ1-1, the CDR3 gives the full variable domain: DAGVTQSPTHLIKTRGQQVTLRCSPKSGHDTVSWYQQALGQGPQFIFQYYEEEERQRGNFPDRFSGHQFPNYSSELNVNALLLGDSALYLCASSALTGGRTEAFFGQGTRLTVV.

V and J are TRBV2 and TRBJ1-1, with TRBD1 identical over 10 bases. CDR1 and CDR2 from the germline V gene are SNHLY and FYNNEI. The CDR3 has 17 amino acids. J was trimmed by 0 bases and V by 6 bases; bases with no gene match: 10. CDR3 amino acids: CASRGHRDRGLNTEAFF. CDR3 coding DNA: TGTGCCAGCAGGGGTCACCGGGACAGGGGATTGAACACTGAAGCTTTCTTT. The full variable domain, with the rest looked up from reference TRBV2 and TRBJ1-1, is EPEVTQTPSHQVTQMGQEVILRCVPISNHLYFYWYRQILGQKVEFLVSFYNNEISEKSEIFDDQFSVERPDGSNFTLKIRSTKLEDSAMYFCASRGHRDRGLNTEAFFGQGTRLTVV.

This clone was observed a few times. The rearrangement joins TRBV6-5 to TRBJ2-7; 9 bases are shared with TRBD1. The length of the CDR3 is 15 residues. Germline V lookup: CDR1 MNHEY, CDR2 SVGAGI. V gave up 5 bases and J gave up 7 bases; unmatched junction bases: 12. The CDR3 DNA reads TGTGCCAGCAGTCTGGACAGGGGAGGGTCGAGAGAGCAGTACTTC. The encoded protein is CASSLDRGGSREQYF.

The rearrangement uses TRBV18 and TRBJ1-2, with D possibly being TRBD1 (6 bases). The CDR3 has 15 residues. V dropped 6 bases and J dropped 1 base, with 15 bases sitting between them. Germline CDR1 reads KGHSH; CDR2 reads LQKENI. The chain's CDR3 is CASSSPGQRNYGYTF. DNA of the CDR3: TGTGCCAGCTCCTCACCGGGACAACGTAACTATGGCTACACCTTC.

This clone was recorded a few times. This rearrangement joins TRBV15 to TRBJ2-3; 11 nucleotides agree with TRBD2. The germline V gene has CDR1 LNHNV and CDR2 YYDKDF (reference sequence). Trimming cost V 1 base and J 2 bases; bases outside gene matches: 5. This CDR3 spans 17 amino acids. CDR3 DNA sequence: TGTGCCACCAGCAGAGGACTAGCGGGATCCTCCACAGATACGCAGTATTTT. It encodes CATSRGLAGSSTDTQYF.

This rearrangement joins TRBV6-1 to TRBJ2-1, with 15 bases matching TRBD2. CDR3 length equals 15 residues. After removal of 8 bases from V and 14 bases from J, the junction contained 13 bases not matched to a gene. CDR1 and CDR2 (germline): MNHNS, SASEGT. CDR3 sequence: CASARTRTSGRAEFF. The CDR3 DNA reads TGTGCCAGCGCGCGAACCCGGACTAGCGGGAGGGCCGAGTTCTTC.

V is TRBV5-6 and J is TRBJ2-1, with a tentative D call TRBD1 (9 bases). The germline CDR1 and CDR2 sequences are SGHDT and YYEEEE. V shed 0 bases and J shed 2 bases, with 21 bases lying between them. The CDR3 extends over 19 amino acids. The CDR3 here is CASSLDRGLAGGPYNEQFF. The DNA of the CDR3 is TGTGCCAGCAGCTTGGACAGGGGGCTGGCGGGGGGTCCCTACAATGAGCAGTTCTTC.

In its sample, this clone was seen once. The chain employs TRBV7-6 and TRBJ2-1; 7 bases line up with TRBD2. Germline lookup yields CDR1 SGHVS and CDR2 FNYEAQ. J lost 16 bases, V lost 5 bases, and 11 bases had no gene match. The CDR3 is 12 residues long. CDR3 DNA sequence: TGTGCCAGCAGCGGTCCGGGACTACATAGTTTCTTC. As protein: CASSGPGLHSFF. The whole variable domain, remainder taken from reference TRBV7-6 and TRBJ2-1, is GAGVSQSPRYKVTKRGQDVALRCDPISGHVSLYWYRQALGQGPEFLTYFNYEAQQDKSGLPNDRFSAERPEGSISTLTIQRTEQRDSAMYRCASSGPGLHSFFGPGTRLTVL.

The chain combines TRBV5-1 with TRBJ1-2; 7 bases align to TRBD1. The length of the CDR3 is 15 residues. Germline V gives CDR1 SGHRS, CDR2 YFSETQ. The ends lost 4 bases at V and 0 bases at J; junction bases unmatched: 6. CDR3 sequence: CASSPSTGPNYGYTF. DNA of the CDR3: TGCGCCAGCAGCCCCTCGACAGGGCCTAACTATGGCTACACCTTC.

The CDR3 DNA reads as TGTGCCAGTAGTACCGGGAGCAATCAGCCCCAGCATTTT. It is translated as CASSTGSNQPQHF. This chain links TRBV19 with TRBJ1-5; D call uncertain. This CDR3 has 13 amino acids. Trimming removed 4 bases from V and 1 base from J, with 5 bases in between. Germline V lookup: CDR1 LNHDA, CDR2 SQIVND (reference sequence).

V is TRBV7-2 and J is TRBJ2-7, with 10 bases that match TRBD1. The trim removed 2 bases at V and 6 bases at J, leaving 7 bases unmatched. Germline V CDR1 and CDR2: SGHTA, FQGNSA. The CDR3 covers 15 residues. In DNA form, the CDR3 reads TGTGCCAGCAGCTTACTCGGGACAGGGGTACGCGAGCAGTACTTC. Its translation is CASSLLGTGVREQYF.

This clone appeared a single time. The chain joins TRBV7-3 to TRBJ2-1, with a tentative D call TRBD2 (6 bases). CDR1 and CDR2 from the germline V gene are SGHTA and FQGTGA. Trimming removed 4 bases from V and 10 bases from J, with 8 bases in between. CDR3 length: 11 amino acids. The CDR3: CASSSGGEQFF. CDR3 DNA sequence: TGTGCCAGCAGCTCTGGAGGGGAGCAGTTCTTC.

The V and J genes are TRBV5-1 and TRBJ2-5; D is uncertain. The V and J ends lost 4 bases and 5 bases respectively, with 6 bases between them. This CDR3 is built from 11 residues. CDR1 and CDR2 (germline): SGHRS, YFSETQ. The CDR3 DNA reads as TGCGCCAGCAGCCACGGGGAGACCCAGTACTTC. It translates to CASSHGETQYF.

This chain links TRBV9 with TRBJ1-6, with 8 bases aligning to TRBD1. CDR1 and CDR2 (germline): SGDLS, YYNGEE. This CDR3 region has 14 residues. Unmatched junction bases numbered 4, after V lost 1 base and J lost 10 bases. The CDR3 region is CASSVQGAESPLHF. The CDR3 bases are TGTGCCAGCAGCGTACAGGGGGCTGAGTCACCCCTCCACTTT.

The genes are TRBV9 and TRBJ1-1; tentatively, D is TRBD1 (5 bases). V was shortened by 6 bases and J by 10 bases, with 16 bases between the two germline ends. The CDR3 totals 12 residues. Germline CDR1 is SGDLS and CDR2 is YYNGEE. This CDR3 is CASKGAGERAFF. The CDR3 DNA reads TGTGCCAGCAAAGGGGCAGGAGAGAGAGCTTTCTTT.

The V and J genes are TRBV6-4 and TRBJ1-2, with 8 bases lining up with TRBD1. Germline lookup yields CDR1 MRHNA and CDR2 SNTAGT. The CDR3 totals 15 residues. The V segment lost 5 bases and the J segment 2 bases; nucleotides outside the gene matches: 7. The CDR3 sequence: CASSTGQGRNYGYTF. The CDR3 DNA follows: TGTGCCAGCAGTACCGGACAGGGTCGGAACTATGGCTACACCTTC.

The V gene is TRBV19, the J gene TRBJ1-2; 7 nucleotides agree with TRBD1. This CDR3 contains 16 residues. Germline V CDR1 and CDR2: LNHDA, SQIVND (reference sequence). The J segment lost 4 bases and the V segment lost 2 bases, leaving 10 bases of the junction unmatched. DNA for the CDR3: TGTGCCAGTAGTATATCCCTGACAGGGACTGCCTATGGCTACACCTTC. It encodes CASSISLTGTAYGYTF.